Listed here are 5 T cell receptor beta chains from one sample, sequenced in a study of spatial heterogeneity in lung cancer. One entry per CDR3 protein, called by TCRdb with MiXCR from the 5' RACE reads. Found here are 6,000 to 8,000 distinct CDR3 sequences, over 6.5% of them singletons; the top ten hold about a sixth. The time point was: sample taken at primary tumor resection. The antigens these receptors bind are not known. General study findings and limits: How many expanded intratumoral alpha and beta TCRs were present tracked the tumor mutation count, which was a count of nonsynonymous mutations.

Material: lung tumor tissue, obtained at surgery. The receptors originated from a female donor with early-stage non-small cell lung cancer.

This clonotype rates as medium-sized. The chain recombines TRBV7-8 with TRBJ1-1; D not resolved. The germline V and J ends were trimmed by 2 bases and 5 bases, with 9 bases remaining between them. The CDR3 spans 13 residues. From germline, CDR1 is SGHVS and CDR2 FQNEAQ. CDR3 loop: CASSLSGLTEAFF. In DNA, the CDR3 is TGTGCCAGCAGCTTAAGTGGACTAACTGAAGCTTTCTTT.

This clonotype was seen repeatedly, ten times or more. The rearrangement joins TRBV5-1 to TRBJ2-5, with a possible D match to TRBD2 (5 bases). The CDR3 extends over 16 amino acids. V dropped 4 bases and J dropped 2 bases, with 18 bases sitting between them. Per the germline V gene, CDR1 is SGHRS and CDR2 is YFSETQ. CDR3 nucleotide sequence: TGCGCCAGCAGCGCCCAGATAGGGAGAGTTCAAGAGACCCAGTACTTC. Its translation: CASSAQIGRVQETQYF.

This clonotype was seen many times. The rearrangement links TRBV20-1 to TRBJ2-3; 10 bases match TRBD2. With V trimmed by 6 bases and J by 6 bases, 9 bases remained unmatched. Germline V gene sequence: CDR1 DFQATT, CDR2 SNEGSKA (reference sequence). There are 14 residues in the CDR3. In DNA form, the CDR3 reads TGCAGTGCCCGCGCTAGCGGGGGAAGGGATACGCAGTATTTT. Its protein is CSARASGGRDTQYF.

The rearrangement joins TRBV19 to TRBJ2-5; 9 nucleotides agree with TRBD2. There are 15 residues in the CDR3. Germline V gene sequence: CDR1 LNHDA, CDR2 SQIVND (reference sequence). V lost 3 bases, J lost 5 bases, and 7 bases stayed unmatched. The chain's CDR3 is CASSMGLAGKETQYF. The CDR3, as DNA: TGTGCCAGTAGTATGGGGCTAGCGGGAAAGGAGACCCAGTACTTC.

By frequency in the sample, this clonotype is medium-sized (0.01 to 0.1%). V is TRBV28 and J is TRBJ2-1, with D perhaps matching TRBD1 or TRBD2 (5 bases each). The CDR3 extends over 14 amino acids. Germline V CDR1 and CDR2: MDHEN, SYDVKM. The V gene lost 6 bases and the J gene lost 2 bases, with 11 bases spanning the gap. The CDR3 is CASSWDGTYNEQFF. CDR3 DNA sequence: TGTGCCAGCAGCTGGGACGGAACCTACAATGAGCAGTTCTTC.